The rows below give T cell receptor beta chains drawn from one sample of a study of beta chain features in type 1 diabetes. Assay used: immunoSEQ multiplex PCR; TCRdb lists only in-frame clones, some missing. The repertoire holds about 190,000 clones, with 6.5% to 9.5% as singletons. Sequencing used central memory CD4+ T cells from blood. These receptors were taken from a woman in her forties with type 1 diabetes. CDR3s include the opening cysteine and the closing phenylalanine or tryptophan. Each record gives: CDR3 protein, CDR3 DNA, J gene, clone size, D gene, V gene. A D gene is named only where the DNA matches it firmly. Clone size, where shown, is once, few, many, or a class for clones that have expanded.

CASSLTETEAFF	TGTGCCAGCAGCTTGACGGAGACTGAAGCTTTCTTT	TRBJ1-1	few	.	TRBV5-6
CASSFSGGRTIEQFF	TGTGCCAGCAGCTTTAGCGGGGGCCGAACTATCGAGCAGTTCTTC	TRBJ2-1	.	TRBD2	TRBV11-3
CASLQTESSNNYGYTF	TGTGCCAGCTTGCAAACAGAAAGTTCGAATAACTATGGCTACACCTTC	TRBJ1-2	.	.	TRBV18
CASRSRDKGQPQHF	TGTGCCAGCAGATCAAGGGACAAGGGTCAGCCCCAGCATTTT	TRBJ1-5	.	.	TRBV5-6
CASSLSSGRLAETQYF	TGTGCCAGCAGCCTCTCTAGCGGGAGGTTAGCGGAGACCCAGTACTTC	TRBJ2-5	.	TRBD2	TRBV7-2
CSVDDTSGRGQFF	TGCAGCGTTGATGATACTAGCGGGAGGGGGCAGTTCTTC	TRBJ2-1	few	TRBD2	TRBV29-1
CSVEEMSGDGYTF	TGCAGCGTTGAAGAGATGTCAGGGGATGGCTACACCTTC	TRBJ1-2	.	.	TRBV29-1
CASATVSGANVLTF	TGTGCCAGCGCCACAGTCTCTGGGGCCAACGTCCTGACTTTC	TRBJ2-6	.	.	TRBV25-1
CASSVVGSFINEQFF	TGTGCCAGCAGCGTAGTAGGTAGCTTCATCAATGAGCAGTTCTTC	TRBJ2-1	.	.	TRBV9
CASSLDSGRGREQFF	TGTGCCAGCAGCTTAGATAGCGGGAGGGGCCGTGAGCAGTTCTTC	TRBJ2-1	few	TRBD2	TRBV5-4
CAASPLGQGTYGYTF	TGTGCCGCATCACCCCTCGGACAGGGAACCTATGGCTACACCTTC	TRBJ1-2	few	TRBD1	TRBV27
CASSRDRGSTGELFF	TGTGCCAGCAGTCGGGACAGGGGGTCCACCGGGGAGCTGTTTTTT	TRBJ2-2	.	TRBD1	TRBV11-2
CASSPRGDSGGTDTQYF	TGTGCTAGCAGCCCACGAGGTGATAGCGGGGGTACAGATACGCAGTATTTT	TRBJ2-3	.	TRBD2	TRBV7-7
CASSRSQGEYEQYF	TGTGCCAGTAGTAGGTCACAGGGAGAATACGAGCAGTACTTC	TRBJ2-7	.	.	TRBV19
CAGTGSSYEQYF	TGTGCCGGGACAGGGTCTTCCTACGAGCAGTACTTC	TRBJ2-7	few	TRBD1	TRBV30
CASSEAAGQLYGYTF	TGTGCCAGCAGTGAAGCGGCGGGACAGTTATATGGCTACACCTTC	TRBJ1-2	few	TRBD1	TRBV2
CASSVGQASGNTIYF	TGTGCCAGCAGCGTAGGACAGGCCTCTGGAAACACCATATATTTT	TRBJ1-3	.	.	TRBV9
CASSSGGAPDTQYF	TGTGCCAGCAGCAGCGGGGGGGCCCCAGATACGCAGTATTTT	TRBJ2-3	many	TRBD2	TRBV28
CASSLEQTSNSPLHF	TGCGCCAGCAGCTTGGAACAGACCAGCAATTCACCCCTCCACTTT	TRBJ1-6	many	.	TRBV5-1
CAWTVQSLNTEAFF	TGTGCCTGGACAGTACAGTCTCTGAACACTGAAGCTTTCTTT	TRBJ1-1	.	.	TRBV30
CASMIDNLNQPQHF	TGTGCCAGCATGATCGACAACCTTAATCAGCCCCAGCATTTT	TRBJ1-5	few	.	TRBV6-1
CSVSGISGNTIYF	TGCAGCGTTTCAGGGATCTCTGGAAACACCATATATTTT	TRBJ1-3	.	.	TRBV29-1
CAWSLTRGQFF	TGTGCCTGGAGCCTGACTAGAGGGCAGTTCTTC	TRBJ2-1	.	.	TRBV30
CASLQMNTEAFF	TGTGCCAGCCTCCAGATGAACACTGAAGCTTTCTTT	TRBJ1-1	.	.	TRBV2
CASSLVTSGNLHNEQFF	TGTGCCAGCAGCTTGGTGACTAGCGGGAATCTCCACAATGAGCAGTTCTTC	TRBJ2-1	few	TRBD2	TRBV5-4
CASSSRQGANTEAFF	TGCGCCAGCAGCAGCAGGCAGGGGGCGAACACTGAAGCTTTCTTT	TRBJ1-1	.	TRBD1	TRBV5-1
CASSLSYQGGETQYF	TGTGCCAGCAGTTTATCTTACCAGGGAGGAGAGACCCAGTACTTC	TRBJ2-5	.	.	TRBV27
CASSQYRGNEQFF	TGTGCCAGCAGCCAGTACAGGGGCAATGAGCAGTTCTTC	TRBJ2-1	.	TRBD1	TRBV14
CSGGGTAYGYTF	TGCAGCGGCGGAGGGACGGCCTATGGCTACACCTTC	TRBJ1-2	.	.	TRBV29-1
CSAPRNTEAFF	TGCAGTGCCCCCAGGAACACTGAAGCTTTCTTT	TRBJ1-1	.	.	TRBV20-1
CASTLGQNNQPQHF	TGTGCCAGCACCCTGGGACAGAACAATCAGCCCCAGCATTTT	TRBJ1-5	.	TRBD1	TRBV5-8
CASSLDQQSRNTIYF	TGTGCCAGCAGCTTAGATCAACAGTCGAGAAACACCATATATTTT	TRBJ1-3	.	.	TRBV7-2
CASSVGGVTQETQYF	TGTGCCAGCAGCGTCGGAGGCGTCACCCAAGAGACCCAGTACTTC	TRBJ2-5	few	.	TRBV9
CASSLTRDRGKETQYF	TGTGCCAGCAGCTTAACCCGGGACAGGGGAAAGGAGACCCAGTACTTC	TRBJ2-5	.	TRBD1	TRBV5-6
CASSRSSAQGSEAFF	TGTGCCAGCAGCCGATCCTCGGCCCAGGGGTCTGAAGCTTTCTTT	TRBJ1-1	.	.	TRBV7-9